This TCR beta chain emerged from a study of T cell responses to AZD1222 COVID-19 vaccine. The CDR3 has 17 amino acids. The V gene's germline CDR1 is PRHDT and CDR2 FYEKMQ (reference sequence). Trimming took 0 bases from V and 4 from J, leaving 16 bases between them. Profiled with immunoSEQ multiplex PCR; TCRdb holds only in-frame clones, not every one. The table lists under 170,000 clones, roughly 90% of them singletons. The chain joins TRBV13 to TRBJ2-1; D unresolved. Sample: peripheral blood, taken 28 days after the second AZD1222 dose. The receptor was isolated from an adult who received the AZD1222 COVID-19 vaccine. The CDR3 DNA is TGTGCCAGCAGCTTAGGCGTCTACAGAAACCCTTACAATGAGCAGTTCTTC. Protein product: CASSLGVYRNPYNEQFF.